This passage covers 31 T cell receptor beta chains from one sample sequenced in a study of blood T cell repertoires in COVID-19. Sequencing was performed with immunoSEQ multiplex PCR; in TCRdb, only in-frame clones are kept and a portion is missing. Altogether fewer than 350,000 clones are present, around 90% being singletons, with the ten largest covering approximately 8.8%. Sequencing was carried out using peripheral blood. Source of these receptors: a man younger than 30 with active or convalescent COVID-19.

Of note for this clone: The same CDR3 can be traced to other DNA sequences in this sample. This chain uses TRBV2 with TRBJ1-2; no clear D gene. This CDR3 comprises 11 residues. In germline, CDR1 is SNHLY, CDR2 FYNNEI. V lost 5 bases and J 5 bases, leaving 6 bases between the germline ends. As DNA, the CDR3 is TGTGCCAGCAGTTCACAGTATGGCTACACCTTC. Its protein is CASSSQYGYTF.

This chain uses TRBV29-1 with TRBJ2-5; TRBD1 matches at 10 bases. Per the germline V gene, CDR1 is SQVTM and CDR2 is ANQGSEA. J was trimmed by 5 bases and V by 8 bases; bases with no gene match: 14. The CDR3 totals 15 residues. The CDR3 protein is CSSYSGTGDRETQYF. For the CDR3, the DNA is TGCAGCTCCTACTCCGGGACAGGGGATCGCGAGACCCAGTACTTC.

The CDR3 DNA reads as TGTGCCACCAGCAGAGATAGGGGGCCGGATTCACCCCTCCACTTT. As protein: CATSRDRGPDSPLHF. The chain combines TRBV15 with TRBJ1-6, with 7 bases lining up with TRBD1. Germline CDR1 is LNHNV and CDR2 is YYDKDF (reference sequence). The CDR3 length is 15 residues. V was clipped by 0 bases and J by 8 bases; unmatched bases: 4.

The chain carries TRBV9 and TRBJ2-3; tentative D call: TRBD1 (5 bases). Trimming took 4 bases from V and 0 from J, leaving 15 bases between them. This CDR3 is 16 amino acids long. The germline V gene encodes CDR1 SGDLS and CDR2 YYNGEE. CDR3 sequence (DNA): TGTGCCAGCAGCTACCAGGGCCAACCTAGCACAGATACGCAGTATTTT. It specifies CASSYQGQPSTDTQYF.

This clone was observed once. The rearrangement uses TRBV6-5 and TRBJ1-1; possible D gene TRBD1, 6 bases. Deletions cut 9 bases from V and 5 bases from J, with 19 bases between. This CDR3 region has 14 residues. The germline gives CDR1 MNHEY, CDR2 SVGAGI. CDR3 residues: CASGQSPPPTEAFF. The DNA for the CDR3 is TGTGCCAGTGGACAGAGTCCTCCCCCGACTGAAGCTTTCTTT.

This sequence joins TRBV2 and TRBJ1-3; D not certain. From germline, CDR1 is SNHLY and CDR2 FYNNEI. Trimming took 0 bases from V and 4 from J, leaving 13 bases between them. The CDR3 spans 16 residues. The CDR3 here is CASSEAYGLSGNTIYF. The CDR3 DNA reads as TGTGCCAGCAGTGAAGCATACGGTTTGTCCGGAAACACCATATATTTT.

This clone turned up a few times. CDR3 DNA: TGTGCCAGCAGCTCCCGGGACAGCTCCTACGAGCAGTACTTC. Translated, it gives CASSSRDSSYEQYF. The chain recombines TRBV7-2 with TRBJ2-7, with 7 positions matching TRBD1. This CDR3 comprises 14 residues. Germline trimming cut 4 bases from V and 0 bases from J; bases unmatched to any gene: 3. CDR1 is SGHTA and CDR2 is FQGNSA in the germline V gene.

V usage is TRBV21-1 and J usage is TRBJ1-6; no check of the table's D call, TRBD1, against the DNA was made. TRBV21-1 corresponds to a pseudogene. CDR3 size: 15 residues. CDR3 in DNA: TGTGCCGCAGATGGTAAGGGGTATGGTAATTCACCCCTCCACTTT. Translated: CAADGKGYGNSPLHF.

J is TRBJ1-5 and V is TRBV5-4, with 9 bases matching TRBD1. The V gene's germline CDR1 is SGHNT and CDR2 YYREEE (reference sequence). The ends lost 6 bases at V and 6 bases at J; junction bases unmatched: 7. CDR3 length equals 14 residues. In nucleotides, the CDR3 is TGTGCCAGCACCCACGACAGGGGGACTCAGCCCCAGCATTTT. Translating gives CASTHDRGTQPQHF.

The rearrangement links TRBV5-6 to TRBJ2-7, with TRBD2 matching 7 bases. With V trimmed by 3 bases and J by 3 bases, 9 bases remained unmatched. The CDR3 is 15 amino acids. Germline CDR1 SGHDT, CDR2 YYEEEE. This chain's CDR3 is CASSSIAAGDYEQYF. The CDR3 bases are TGTGCCAGCAGCTCCATTGCGGCGGGAGACTACGAGCAGTACTTC. The full variable domain, its missing parts supplied by reference TRBV5-6 and TRBJ2-7, is DAGVTQSPTHLIKTRGQQVTLRCSPKSGHDTVSWYQQALGQGPQFIFQYYEEEERQRGNFPDRFSGHQFPNYSSELNVNALLLGDSALYLCASSSIAAGDYEQYFGPGTRLTVT.

V is TRBV7-6 and J is TRBJ2-6; 8 positions match TRBD1. CDR1 is SGHVS and CDR2 is FNYEAQ in the germline V gene. This CDR3 spans 15 amino acids. V trimming: 5 bases; J trimming: 1 base; junction bases outside the gene matches: 1. CDR3 region: CASSHRGSGANVLTF. CDR3 in DNA: TGTGCCAGCAGCCACAGGGGGTCTGGGGCCAACGTCCTGACTTTC.

In the case of this clone: Other DNA variants within this sample encode the same CDR3. The chain couples TRBV4-1 to TRBJ1-1; D is possibly TRBD1 (5 bases). Germline V gene sequence: CDR1 MGHRA, CDR2 YSYEKL. The germline V and J ends were trimmed by 3 bases and 4 bases, with 9 bases remaining between them. The CDR3 covers 13 residues. The CDR3 DNA reads TGCGCCAGCAGCCAGGGTAGGGGCACTGAAGCTTTCTTT. Encoded protein: CASSQGRGTEAFF.

The chain links TRBV12-3 or TRBV12-4 to TRBJ2-1; no reliable D call. The CDR3 has 13 residues. With 4 bases removed from V and 4 bases from J, the gap between germline ends came to 8 bases. CDR3 protein: CASSSPRYNEQFF. The CDR3 coding sequence is TGTGCCAGCAGTTCCCCGCGGTACAATGAGCAGTTCTTC.

The chain carries TRBV27 and TRBJ1-6; 11 nucleotides line up with TRBD1. This CDR3 is built from 16 residues. CDR1 and CDR2 (germline): MNHEY, SMNVEV (reference sequence). Trimming at V came to 6 bases and at J to 8 bases, leaving 9 bases not matched to a gene. Written as DNA, the CDR3 is TGTGCCAGCAGCCAGGCCGGGACAGGGGGTTATTCACCCCTCCACTTT. Translated, it gives CASSQAGTGGYSPLHF.

The gene calls are TRBV6-4 and TRBJ1-6; D may be TRBD1 (6 bases). The length of the CDR3 is 14 residues. Trimming removed 6 bases at V and 8 bases at J, with 14 bases between. Germline V lookup: CDR1 MRHNA, CDR2 SNTAGT. The CDR3 DNA reads TGTGCCAGCAGCCGACAGGCTGATGATTCACCCCTCCACTTT. Translating it yields CASSRQADDSPLHF.

The J gene is TRBJ2-5, the V gene TRBV29-1; maybe TRBD2 (6 bases). Germline assignment: CDR1 SQVTM and CDR2 ANQGSEA. This CDR3 region has 13 residues. Trimming cost V 3 bases and J 1 base, with 9 bases left between them. CDR3 DNA sequence: TGCAGCGTTGAGTTCGGGGGCCAAGAGACCCAGTACTTC. As protein: CSVEFGGQETQYF.

The chain carries TRBV11-1 and TRBJ2-1; D call uncertain. The CDR3 loop spans 15 amino acids. CDR1 is SGHAT and CDR2 is FQDESV in the germline V gene (reference sequence). Between the trimmed V and J ends, which lost 1 base and 3 bases, there was a span of 10 bases. CDR3 in amino acids: CASSLVVSFYNEQFF. In DNA, the CDR3 is TGTGCCAGCAGCTTAGTAGTTAGCTTCTACAATGAGCAGTTCTTC.

This clone showed up just once. CDR3 region: CASSPLQVHSGNTIYF. DNA of the CDR3: TGCGCCAGCAGCCCACTACAGGTGCACTCTGGAAACACCATATATTTT. The chain recombines TRBV4-1 with TRBJ1-3, with a possible D match to TRBD1 (5 bases). The germline V gene encodes CDR1 MGHRA and CDR2 YSYEKL. V was shortened by 4 bases and J by 0 bases, with 13 bases between the two germline ends. This CDR3 has 16 amino acids.

Here the CDR3 reads CASSLETGNTGELFF. The CDR3 coding sequence is TGTGCCAGCAGCTTAGAGACAGGGAACACCGGGGAGCTGTTTTTT. The chain employs TRBV7-6 and TRBJ2-2, with TRBD1 as a possible D gene (6 bases). The germline V gene has CDR1 SGHVS and CDR2 FNYEAQ. Trimming stripped 1 base from V and 1 base from J, with 7 bases between. The CDR3 totals 15 residues. The full variable domain, with the rest looked up from reference TRBV7-6 and TRBJ2-2, is GAGVSQSPRYKVTKRGQDVALRCDPISGHVSLYWYRQALGQGPEFLTYFNYEAQQDKSGLPNDRFSAERPEGSISTLTIQRTEQRDSAMYRCASSLETGNTGELFFGEGSRLTVL.

This chain connects TRBV6-1 to TRBJ2-4, with 9 bases that match TRBD1. Germline CDR1 is MNHNS and CDR2 is SASEGT. The CDR3 extends over 14 amino acids. J lost 8 bases, V lost 2 bases, and 4 bases had no gene match. The CDR3 spells CASSERQGGYIQYF. CDR3 bases: TGTGCCAGCAGTGAACGACAGGGGGGATACATTCAGTACTTC.

This chain uses TRBV5-1 with TRBJ1-4; possible D gene TRBD1, 5 bases. CDR1 is SGHRS, CDR2 YFSETQ, per germline. This CDR3 spans 17 amino acids. Deletions cut 4 bases from V and 7 bases from J, with 23 bases between. The CDR3 loop reads CASSSYIYGGYGEKLFF. The CDR3 bases are TGCGCCAGCAGCAGCTATATCTACGGGGGGTACGGTGAAAAACTGTTTTTT.

The chain uses TRBV7-2 and TRBJ2-1, with TRBD1 identical over 8 bases. CDR1 is SGHTA, CDR2 FQGNSA, per germline. Trimming cost V 7 bases and J 0 bases; bases outside gene matches: 2. This CDR3 spans 14 amino acids. The CDR3 sequence: CASITGGSYNEQFF. The CDR3 DNA sequence: TGTGCCAGCATCACAGGGGGCTCCTACAATGAGCAGTTCTTC.

The gene calls are TRBV19 and TRBJ1-2; D possibly corresponds to TRBD1 (6 bases). CDR3 length: 14 amino acids. Trimming removed 6 bases at V and 7 bases at J, with 18 bases between. The germline V gene has CDR1 LNHDA and CDR2 SQIVND (reference sequence). The CDR3 sequence: CASSEPRTDVGYTF. The CDR3 DNA is TGTGCCAGTAGCGAACCCCGGACAGACGTTGGCTACACCTTC.

This chain joins TRBV27 and TRBJ1-2; 7 nucleotides line up with TRBD1. CDR1 and CDR2 from the germline V gene are MNHEY and SMNVEV (reference sequence). V trimming: 0 bases; J trimming: 8 bases; junction bases outside the gene matches: 9. This CDR3 contains 15 residues. CDR3 region: CASSLSDTGAGGYTF. The CDR3, as DNA: TGTGCCAGCAGTTTATCAGATACAGGGGCCGGCGGCTACACCTTC.

The chain combines TRBV6-2 or TRBV6-3 with TRBJ2-1, with D perhaps TRBD1 (6 bases). Germline V gives CDR1 MNHEY, CDR2 SVGEGT. Trimming removed 4 bases at V and 2 bases at J, with 12 bases between. This CDR3 is built from 15 residues. In DNA form, the CDR3 reads TGTGCCAGCAGTTTGGGGACACCGACCTACAATGAGCAGTTCTTC. It specifies CASSLGTPTYNEQFF.

The genes are TRBV19 and TRBJ1-3; D may be TRBD1 (5 bases). Trimming took off 6 bases at V and 3 bases at J, with 15 bases between the two ends. Germline assignment: CDR1 LNHDA and CDR2 SQIVND (reference sequence). The CDR3 spans 15 residues. CDR3 region: CASRPVTAIGNTIYF. The CDR3 nucleotides are TGTGCCAGTAGGCCAGTGACAGCTATTGGAAACACCATATATTTT.

The rearrangement joins TRBV10-1 to TRBJ2-3, with 11 bases matching TRBD2. The CDR3 is 15 amino acids. The germline gives CDR1 WNHNN, CDR2 SYGVQD (reference sequence). V lost 5 bases, J lost 1 base, and 2 bases stayed unmatched. CDR3 nucleotides: TGCGCCAGCAGTTTAGCGGGGGGGGGCACAGATACGCAGTATTTT. Translating gives CASSLAGGGTDTQYF.

This chain joins TRBV19 and TRBJ1-2, with D possibly matching TRBD1 (6 bases). The CDR3 runs to 16 residues. Per germline, CDR1 LNHDA and CDR2 SQIVND (reference sequence). V was cut by 7 bases and J by 3 bases, with 21 bases left in between. The DNA for the CDR3 is TGTGCCAGTACCCCCACCGGGACACTTTCGTACTATGGCTACACCTTC. Amino acids: CASTPTGTLSYYGYTF.

V gene TRBV25-1 combines with J gene TRBJ1-2; D remains ambiguous. CDR3 length equals 12 residues. The germline gives CDR1 MGHDK, CDR2 SYGVNS. V lost 1 base, J lost 2 bases, and 2 bases lay in between. Here the CDR3 reads CASSESNYGYTF. DNA of the CDR3: TGTGCCAGCAGTGAATCGAACTATGGCTACACCTTC.

This chain connects TRBV7-2 to TRBJ2-1; 9 nucleotides align to TRBD2. CDR1 is SGHTA, CDR2 FQGNSA, per germline. The CDR3 loop spans 16 amino acids. Trimming took 5 bases from V and 7 from J; bases not matched to a gene: 12. The CDR3 protein is CASSRVVSGGVNEQFF. CDR3 nucleotide sequence: TGTGCCAGCAGCCGGGTAGTTAGCGGGGGTGTGAATGAGCAGTTCTTC. The full variable domain, in which reference TRBV7-2 and TRBJ2-1 provide the parts outside the CDR3, is GAGVSQSPSNKVTEKGKDVELRCDPISGHTALYWYRQSLGQGLEFLIYFQGNSAPDKSGLPSDRFSAERTGGSVSTLTIQRTQQEDSAVYLCASSRVVSGGVNEQFFGPGTRLTVL.

This clone was seen a handful of times. V and J are TRBV27 and TRBJ1-3, with D unclear. CDR3 length: 14 residues. V was pared by 6 bases and J by 4 bases, with 13 bases between. Germline loops: CDR1 MNHEY, CDR2 SMNVEV (reference sequence). CDR3 in DNA: TGTGCCAGCAGCCCACTAGAGAAAGGAAACACCATATATTTT. As protein: CASSPLEKGNTIYF.